These 29 T cell receptor beta chains originate from one sample sequenced in a study of shared clonotypes between healthy human individuals. The method was immunoSEQ multiplex PCR; TCRdb's version includes in-frame clones alone and lacks a portion of them. The table has around 500,000 clones, around 80% seen once; the top ten hold around 13%. Sequenced sample: PBMCs. The receptors derive from a woman aged 40-49 years in good health. Some clones in this sample may be carry-over from other donors' samples.

V usage is TRBV4-1 and J usage is TRBJ2-5; TRBD1 matches at 7 bases. Looked up from germline, CDR1 is MGHRA and CDR2 is YSYEKL. V shed 1 base and J 2 bases; nucleotides not matched to a gene: 4. CDR3 length: 15 residues. The CDR3, as DNA: TGCGCCAGCAGCCAAGGCCGACAGGGTCAAGAGACCCAGTACTTC. This codes for CASSQGRQGQETQYF.

In the case of this clone: Its ends do not fully match the called genes, so a read error is possible. The chain employs TRBV6-6 and TRBJ2-7; D is ambiguous. CDR3 length: 13 amino acids. Looked up from germline, CDR1 is MNHNY and CDR2 is SVGAGI (reference sequence). CDR3 residues: CASNYGNSYEQYF. The DNA of the CDR3 is TGTGCCAGCAATTACGGAAACTCCTACGAGCAGTACTTC.

The genes are TRBV15 and TRBJ2-1; TRBD2 matches at 15 bases. This CDR3 comprises 18 residues. Unmatched junction bases numbered 4, after V lost 0 bases and J lost 4 bases. Germline V gives CDR1 LNHNV, CDR2 YYDKDF (reference sequence). The CDR3 DNA is TGTGCCACCAGCAGAGATGGGACTAGCGGGAGGATATACAATGAGCAGTTCTTC. It codes for CATSRDGTSGRIYNEQFF.

This chain uses TRBV5-1 with TRBJ2-1; unclear D gene. The CDR3 totals 13 residues. Germline CDR1 is SGHRS and CDR2 is YFSETQ. V dropped 1 base and J dropped 5 bases, with 7 bases sitting between them. The CDR3 protein is CASSLTLDNEQFF. The DNA of the CDR3 is TGCGCCAGCAGCTTGACACTCGACAATGAGCAGTTCTTC.

The J gene is TRBJ2-5, the V gene TRBV5-1; a possible D gene is TRBD1 (6 bases). Gene TRBJ2-7 matches the end of the DNA better, so the J call may be wrong. The CDR3 has 15 amino acids. Germline-derived CDR1 and CDR2 are SGHRS and YFSETQ. CDR3 sequence: CASSLYTGPSYEQYF. In DNA form, the CDR3 reads TGCGCCAGCAGCTTGTACACAGGGCCCTCCTACGAGCAGTACTTC.

The rearrangement joins TRBV5-1 to TRBJ2-7, with D perhaps TRBD1 (6 bases). V lost 5 bases to trimming and J lost 3 bases, with 12 bases between them. Per germline, CDR1 SGHRS and CDR2 YFSETQ. This CDR3 has 13 residues. CDR3 bases: TGCGCCAGCAGGCTTTCACAGGGCTACGAGCAGTACTTC. This encodes CASRLSQGYEQYF.

J is TRBJ2-7 and V is TRBV28; D is unclear. The germline V gene encodes CDR1 MDHEN and CDR2 SYDVKM. The CDR3 extends over 14 amino acids. V was trimmed by 1 base and J by 2 bases, leaving 9 bases between them. The chain's CDR3 is CASSLYTDTYEQYF. DNA for the CDR3: TGTGCCAGCAGTTTATATACAGACACCTACGAGCAGTACTTC. Together with reference TRBV28 and TRBJ2-7, the CDR3 gives the full variable domain: DVKVTQSSRYLVKRTGEKVFLECVQDMDHENMFWYRQDPGLGLRLIYFSYDVKMKEKGDIPEGYSVSREKKERFSLILESASTNQTSMYLCASSLYTDTYEQYFGPGTRLTVT.

The table lists this clone with a few counts. This sequence joins TRBV15 and TRBJ2-3, with 8 bases aligning to TRBD1. J was trimmed by 4 bases and V by 3 bases; bases with no gene match: 6. This CDR3 is built from 15 residues. CDR1 LNHNV and CDR2 YYDKDF come from the germline V gene (reference sequence). In DNA, the CDR3 is TGTGCCACCAGCAGGAGGACAGGGACCCCAGATACGCAGTATTTT. Translating gives CATSRRTGTPDTQYF. The full variable domain, completed using reference TRBV15 and TRBJ2-3, is DAMVIQNPRYQVTQFGKPVTLSCSQTLNHNVMYWYQQKSSQAPKLLFHYYDKDFNNEADTPDNFQSRRPNTSFCFLDIRSPGLGDTAMYLCATSRRTGTPDTQYFGPGTRLTVL.

This clone was seen only a few times. The gene calls are TRBV14 and TRBJ2-3, with 7 bases fitting TRBD2. V was pared by 4 bases and J by 6 bases, with 10 bases of the junction left unmatched. The germline CDR1 and CDR2 sequences are SGHDN and FVKESK. This CDR3 region has 15 residues. In nucleotides, the CDR3 is TGTGCCAGCAGCCTGCAACGCGGGAGTGGGGATACGCAGTATTTT. This codes for CASSLQRGSGDTQYF.

V usage is TRBV9 and J usage is TRBJ2-2, with 11 bases lining up with TRBD2. Trimming cost V 2 bases and J 4 bases; bases outside gene matches: 10. From germline, CDR1 is SGDLS and CDR2 YYNGEE. CDR3 length: 18 residues. The DNA for the CDR3 is TGTGCCAGCAGCGTGTTAGCGGGAGGGCCCTCGTCCACCGGGGAGCTGTTTTTT. Its protein product is CASSVLAGGPSSTGELFF.

V and J are TRBV4-2 and TRBJ2-1; D possibly uses TRBD1 or TRBD2 (5 bases each). Germline V gene data show CDR1 as LGHNA and CDR2 as YNFKEQ. V gave up 5 bases and J gave up 2 bases, with 16 bases separating them. This CDR3 is built from 16 residues. The CDR3 sequence is CASSSRGERPYNEQFF. As DNA, the CDR3 is TGTGCCAGCAGCTCCCGAGGGGAGCGGCCCTACAATGAGCAGTTCTTC.

J is TRBJ2-5 and V is TRBV27; a weak D match, TRBD2 (5 bases). Germline V gene data show CDR1 as MNHEY and CDR2 as SMNVEV (reference sequence). V dropped 0 bases and J dropped 7 bases, with 12 bases sitting between them. The CDR3 is made up of 14 amino acids. CDR3 sequence reads: CASSLSTGRTTQYF. The CDR3, as DNA: TGTGCCAGCAGTTTATCCACGGGAAGGACGACCCAGTACTTC.

Only a few counts were recorded for this clone. This sequence joins TRBV28 and TRBJ1-1, with 9 bases identical to TRBD1. The junction had 8 bases not matched to a gene; V was cut back by 6 bases and J by 0 bases. The germline CDR1 and CDR2 sequences are MDHEN and SYDVKM. This CDR3 has 16 amino acids. The CDR3 sequence is CASSRDRGALNTEAFF. The DNA for the CDR3 is TGTGCCAGCAGCCGCGACAGGGGGGCACTGAACACTGAAGCTTTCTTT. The full variable domain, rest sourced from reference TRBV28 and TRBJ1-1, is DVKVTQSSRYLVKRTGEKVFLECVQDMDHENMFWYRQDPGLGLRLIYFSYDVKMKEKGDIPEGYSVSREKKERFSLILESASTNQTSMYLCASSRDRGALNTEAFFGQGTRLTVV.

The chain joins TRBV27 to TRBJ2-1, with 13 bases aligning to TRBD2. From germline, CDR1 is MNHEY and CDR2 SMNVEV (reference sequence). The length of the CDR3 is 14 residues. V lost 6 bases, J lost 7 bases, and 3 bases stayed unmatched. DNA of the CDR3: TGTGCCAGCAGGGGACTAGCGGGATTTAATGAGCAGTTCTTC. Translated: CASRGLAGFNEQFF.

Remarks on this clone: A junction boundary mismatches the germline segment, possibly from a read error. The chain uses TRBV7-9 and TRBJ2-3; 8 bases align to TRBD2. The germline V gene has CDR1 SEHNR and CDR2 FQNEAQ (reference sequence). The CDR3 spans 14 residues. The CDR3 sequence is CASSPRTSPFTEYF. Here the CDR3 DNA reads TGTGCCAGCAGCCCCCGGACTAGCCCGTTTACGGAGTATTTT.

The V gene is TRBV5-1, the J gene TRBJ2-2; no clear D. V lost 0 bases to trimming and J lost 3 bases, with 9 bases between them. The CDR3 totals 15 residues. Germline CDR1 reads SGHRS; CDR2 reads YFSETQ. In DNA, the CDR3 is TGCGCCAGCAGCTTGGGGGGTTCGCACACCGGGGAGCTGTTTTTT. Protein: CASSLGGSHTGELFF.

This clone showed up just once. The chain links TRBV5-4 to TRBJ1-1; 9 nucleotides match TRBD1. This CDR3 has 15 residues. V was pared by 4 bases and J by 5 bases, with 9 bases of the junction left unmatched. Per the germline V gene, CDR1 is SGHNT and CDR2 is YYREEE (reference sequence). CDR3 sequence: CASSPGGQGRTEAFF. CDR3 DNA: TGTGCCAGCAGCCCGGGGGGACAGGGACGGACTGAAGCTTTCTTT.

The chain has TRBV6-4 and TRBJ1-5; tentatively, D is TRBD1 (5 bases). Germline V CDR1 and CDR2: MRHNA, SNTAGT. This CDR3 contains 14 residues. V was clipped by 2 bases and J by 7 bases, with 12 bases between them. CDR3 residues: CASSDGGEGQPQHF. In DNA form, the CDR3 reads TGTGCCAGCAGTGACGGGGGAGAGGGGCAGCCCCAGCATTTT.

A word on this clone: The sample has other DNA sequences that encode this CDR3 too. The V and J genes are TRBV6-6 and TRBJ1-3; D remains ambiguous. The ends were cut back, 6 bases at V and 0 bases at J, with 12 bases in the middle. Germline CDR1 is MNHNY and CDR2 is SVGAGI (reference sequence). CDR3 size: 15 residues. The CDR3 sequence is CASSFAGDSGNTIYF. The CDR3 nucleotides are TGTGCCAGCAGCTTCGCGGGCGACTCTGGAAACACCATATATTTT.

V gene TRBV6-5 combines with J gene TRBJ1-1; weak D call: TRBD1 (6 bases). The CDR3 contains 15 residues. With 6 bases removed from V and 1 base from J, the gap between germline ends came to 15 bases. From germline, CDR1 is MNHEY and CDR2 SVGAGI. CDR3 sequence reads: CASSPQPGANTEAFF. The CDR3 DNA follows: TGTGCCAGCAGCCCCCAACCAGGGGCGAACACTGAAGCTTTCTTT.

As regards this clone: One base separates it from a far larger clone, so it is likely a read error. The chain has TRBV30 and TRBJ2-5; TRBD2 aligns across 8 bases. Germline assignment: CDR1 GTSNPN and CDR2 SVGIG (reference sequence). This CDR3 region has 15 residues. The junction had 7 bases not matched to a gene; V was cut back by 2 bases and J by 2 bases. This CDR3 is CAWSQLAGYQETQYF. The CDR3, as DNA: TGTGCCTGGAGTCAATTAGCGGGGTATCAAGAGACCCAGTACTTC.

This chain uses TRBV14 with TRBJ1-2; 9 bases are a match to TRBD1. The CDR3 length is 14 residues. Germline V lookup: CDR1 SGHDN, CDR2 FVKESK. V lost 0 bases and J lost 8; bases outside the gene matches: 4. The CDR3, as DNA: TGTGCCAGCAGCCAAGATGGGACAGGGATCGGCTACACCTTC. Residues: CASSQDGTGIGYTF.

This rearrangement joins TRBV2 to TRBJ2-5, with D possibly matching TRBD2 (6 bases). V was pared by 6 bases and J by 11 bases, with 16 bases between. CDR1 is SNHLY, CDR2 FYNNEI, per germline. The CDR3 covers 12 residues. CDR3 sequence reads: CASSVTAREQYF. For the CDR3, the DNA is TGTGCCAGCAGCGTAACAGCACGGGAGCAGTACTTC.

The rearrangement links TRBV6-1 to TRBJ1-1, with D possibly TRBD1 on 6 matching bases. Germline CDR1 is MNHNS and CDR2 is SASEGT. CDR3 length: 14 residues. Trimming removed 3 bases from V and 1 base from J, with 9 bases in between. CDR3 in DNA: TGTGCCAGCAGTGAGATGACAGGGAACACTGAAGCTTTCTTT. Residues: CASSEMTGNTEAFF.

As to this clone: A much larger clone is a single base away; this may be a read error. V gene TRBV2 combines with J gene TRBJ2-2, with D hard to call. Germline assignment: CDR1 SNHLY and CDR2 FYNNEI. V was shortened by 6 bases and J by 6 bases, with 5 bases between the two germline ends. The CDR3 is 11 amino acids. The CDR3 sequence is CASSYAGELFF. CDR3 DNA: TGTGCCAGCAGCTACGCCGGGGAGCTGTTTTTT.

About this clone: Possible read error: a much larger clone is one base away. The V call is TRBV7-9, the J call TRBJ1-1, with D tentatively TRBD1 (5 bases). The CDR3 consists of 16 residues. CDR1 and CDR2 from the germline V gene are SEHNR and FQNEAQ (reference sequence). The V end lost 6 bases, the J end lost 1 base, and 18 bases lay between the germline ends. CDR3 sequence reads: CASSELGVGRNTEAFF. In DNA form, the CDR3 reads TGTGCCAGCAGTGAATTAGGGGTAGGGAGGAACACTGAAGCTTTCTTT.

The rearrangement links TRBV28 to TRBJ1-2; 8 bases are shared with TRBD1. CDR3 length: 15 amino acids. The V and J ends lost 3 bases and 4 bases, in that order; junction bases with no gene match: 7. CDR1 and CDR2 from the germline V gene are MDHEN and SYDVKM. The CDR3 DNA reads as TGTGCCAGCAGTTTTCAGGGGGCGAGAAGCTATGGCTACACCTTC. Translated, it gives CASSFQGARSYGYTF.

The CDR3 here is CASSTNRGPNEKLFF. CDR3 nucleotides: TGTGCCAGCAGTACCAACAGGGGTCCTAATGAAAAACTGTTTTTT. J is TRBJ1-4 and V is TRBV28, with 7 positions matching TRBD1. This CDR3 region has 15 residues. Trimming at V came to 5 bases and at J to 3 bases, leaving 6 bases not matched to a gene. Germline V gene sequence: CDR1 MDHEN, CDR2 SYDVKM.

This clone showed up many times. The chain combines TRBV27 with TRBJ1-5; D remains unclear. The CDR3 loop spans 12 amino acids. The V gene's germline CDR1 is MNHEY and CDR2 SMNVEV (reference sequence). V was pared by 6 bases and J by 3 bases, with 6 bases between. DNA of the CDR3: TGTGCCAGCAGGTCCGCCAATCAGCCCCAGCATTTT. It yields the protein CASRSANQPQHF.